The subject of this entry is one T cell receptor (beta chain). Its cognate antigen is unknown. Sequencing was performed with immunoSEQ multiplex PCR; in TCRdb, only in-frame clones are kept and a portion is missing. Counted here are 110,000 to 150,000 clones, around 90% occurring once; the ten biggest clones make up around 1.7%. The data were taken from a study of T cell responses to AZD1222 COVID-19 vaccine. Across the whole study: Second-dose groups at about 4 or about 12 weeks were pooled. General study results and limits: Elevations in Spike-specific TCR breadth and depth followed administration of two AZD1222 doses. Donors in the cohort were predominantly white British and more often female, and clonal diversity was possibly underestimated.

The sequence was collected from an adult in good health. Here the sequenced sample was peripheral blood, taken on day 0 of AZD1222 vaccination.

CDR3 DNA sequence: TGTGCCAGCCGCCCGGACAGGGGAGCTGAAGCTTTCTTT. Translating gives CASRPDRGAEAFF. V gene TRBV27 combines with J gene TRBJ1-1; 9 bases agree with TRBD1. The J segment lost 6 bases and the V segment lost 8 bases, leaving 7 bases of the junction unmatched. Germline CDR1 MNHEY, CDR2 SMNVEV (reference sequence). This CDR3 is built from 13 residues.